The rows below give T cell receptor beta chains drawn from one sample of a study of T cell responses to AZD1222 COVID-19 vaccine. Clones were sequenced by immunoSEQ multiplex PCR, and TCRdb holds only the in-frame ones, with some missing. The sample records around 79,000 clones, about 87% being singletons. Sample: peripheral blood, taken on day 0 of AZD1222 vaccination. These receptor sequences come from an adult in good health. Both conserved end residues are part of each CDR3. D genes are given only for firm matches. Part of the rows lack a size; the others show once, few, many or a class for expanded clones.

CDR3nt | CDR3aa | d_gene | j_gene | abundance | v_gene
TGCAGCGTTCACGGACGGTCGAACACTGAAGCTTTCTTT | CSVHGRSNTEAFF | . | TRBJ1-1 | . | TRBV29-1
TGTGCCAGCAGCTTAGATTTCCCGGGTCCATGGCAGTTCTTC | CASSLDFPGPWQFF | . | TRBJ2-1 | . | TRBV7-8
TGTGCCAGCAGTTTACCTAGCGGGTACGAGCAGTACTTC | CASSLPSGYEQYF | TRBD2 | TRBJ2-7 | few | TRBV12-3/TRBV12-4
TGTGCCTGGGGGACCGACTGGGACAGGGACGGGGGCTACACCTTC | CAWGTDWDRDGGYTF | TRBD1 | TRBJ1-2 | once | TRBV30
TGTGCCAGCAGTACCCTGTTGCAGCATAATGAAAAACTGTTTTTT | CASSTLLQHNEKLFF | . | TRBJ1-4 | . | TRBV28
TGTGCCAGCAGTTTTACCAGCGGGGGGTCAGATACGCAGTATTTT | CASSFTSGGSDTQYF | TRBD2 | TRBJ2-3 | . | TRBV27
TGTGCCTGGACTCAGGGGGCGCGTGAAGCTTTCTTT | CAWTQGAREAFF | TRBD1 | TRBJ1-1 | few | TRBV30
TGTGCCAGCCCGACTAGCCCACAGAGTGAGCAGTTCTTC | CASPTSPQSEQFF | TRBD2 | TRBJ2-1 | . | TRBV6-5
TGTGCCAGTAGTACCACTCAGGGGCTTAGGGGCACTGAAGCTTTCTTT | CASSTTQGLRGTEAFF | . | TRBJ1-1 | . | TRBV19
TGTGCCAGCAGCTTAGAACCCCGAAACGTGAATTCACCCCTCCACTTT | CASSLEPRNVNSPLHF | . | TRBJ1-6 | . | TRBV7-6
TGTGCCACCAGCCTCCCCGGGAGGGGCATGAACACTGAAGCTTTCTTT | CATSLPGRGMNTEAFF | . | TRBJ1-1 | . | TRBV15
TGTGCCAGCAGCCCCGGACAGGGGACCACTGAAGCTTTCTTT | CASSPGQGTTEAFF | TRBD1 | TRBJ1-1 | . | TRBV3-1/TRBV3-2
TGTGCCAGCAGCTTGCGACTAGCGGGGGGCCGAGATCAAGATACGCAGTATTTT | CASSLRLAGGRDQDTQYF | TRBD2 | TRBJ2-3 | . | TRBV7-3
TGTGCCATCAGAGAGAATGAAAAACTGTTTTTT | CAIRENEKLFF | . | TRBJ1-4 | . | TRBV10-3
TGTGCCAGTAGTATACTGCAGGGGGAGCAGTTCTTC | CASSILQGEQFF | . | TRBJ2-1 | . | TRBV19
TGCGCCAGCAGGGACACAAACATTCAGTACTTC | CASRDTNIQYF | . | TRBJ2-4 | . | TRBV5-1
TGTGCCAGCAGTTACTCTTTAAGGGACAGGGGCTACAATGAGCAGTTCTTC | CASSYSLRDRGYNEQFF | TRBD1 | TRBJ2-1 | . | TRBV6-2/TRBV6-3
TGTGCCAGCATATCAGCGGGAAGGAACGAGCAGTACTTC | CASISAGRNEQYF | TRBD2 | TRBJ2-7 | . | TRBV2
TGTGCCACCAGTGATTCAGGCATAAGCTCCTACAATGAGCAGTTCTTC | CATSDSGISSYNEQFF | . | TRBJ2-1 | . | TRBV24-1
TGTGCCAGCATATCTTCGACAGGGCTACGGAACGAGCAGTACTTC | CASISSTGLRNEQYF | TRBD1 | TRBJ2-7 | . | TRBV6-5
TGTGCCAGCAGCCACTTCACTGAAGCTTTCTTT | CASSHFTEAFF | . | TRBJ1-1 | . | TRBV7-2
TGTGCCAGCAGTCTAGCTGCGCCCGCTAACTACGAGCAGTACTTC | CASSLAAPANYEQYF | . | TRBJ2-7 | . | TRBV6-5
TGTGCCAGCAGCGTCAGGCCCACAGATACGCAGTATTTT | CASSVRPTDTQYF | . | TRBJ2-3 | . | TRBV6-2/TRBV6-3
TGCGCCAGCAGCTTGGAGCCGCCCGGACAGGGAGAGTCACCCCTCCACTTT | CASSLEPPGQGESPLHF | TRBD1 | TRBJ1-6 | few | TRBV5-1
TGCGCCAGCAGCTTGGCTCCAGGGAACACCGGGGAGCTGTTTTTT | CASSLAPGNTGELFF | . | TRBJ2-2 | . | TRBV5-1
TGTGCCAGCAGTGAAGGGGGGATGCTATGGGACACCGGGGAGCTGTTTTTT | CASSEGGMLWDTGELFF | . | TRBJ2-2 | . | TRBV6-1
TGTGCCAGCAGTTCTACCGGGACAGCCGGAAACACCATATATTTT | CASSSTGTAGNTIYF | TRBD1 | TRBJ1-3 | . | TRBV27
TGTGCCAGCAGCGTAGTTTGGGGGAACACTGAAGCTTTCTTT | CASSVVWGNTEAFF | . | TRBJ1-1 | . | TRBV9
TGTGCCAGCAGCTTAGCTCTGAGTAGGGGGCGGGTTGGCAATCAGCCCCAGCATTTT | CASSLALSRGRVGNQPQHF | TRBD1 | TRBJ1-5 | . | TRBV7-9
TGTGCCAGCAGCCCGACAGGGGGCTCCTACGAGCAGTACTTC | CASSPTGGSYEQYF | TRBD1 | TRBJ2-7 | . | TRBV7-9
TGTGCCAGCAGTGAAAGACTAGCGGGAGGCTATGAGCAGTTCTTC | CASSERLAGGYEQFF | TRBD2 | TRBJ2-1 | . | TRBV6-1
TGTGCCAGCAGCCCGGGTAGAGGGTACGGCTACACCTTC | CASSPGRGYGYTF | . | TRBJ1-2 | few | TRBV3-1/TRBV3-2
TGTGCCAGCAGCCAGGGTCCGGACAGGGGGCGTTGGGACACTGAAGCTTTCTTT | CASSQGPDRGRWDTEAFF | TRBD1 | TRBJ1-1 | . | TRBV3-1/TRBV3-2
TGCGCCAGCAGCGCGACAGGGGATTTTCTCACTGAAGCTTTCTTT | CASSATGDFLTEAFF | TRBD1 | TRBJ1-1 | . | TRBV5-1
TGTGCCAGCAGCTTCTCGACAGGGTACAATTCACCCCTCCACTTT | CASSFSTGYNSPLHF | TRBD1 | TRBJ1-6 | . | TRBV5-6
TGTGCCAGCAGCTTAGGAACAGGGGTGGTGAATGAGCAGTTCTTC | CASSLGTGVVNEQFF | TRBD1 | TRBJ2-1 | large | TRBV7-8